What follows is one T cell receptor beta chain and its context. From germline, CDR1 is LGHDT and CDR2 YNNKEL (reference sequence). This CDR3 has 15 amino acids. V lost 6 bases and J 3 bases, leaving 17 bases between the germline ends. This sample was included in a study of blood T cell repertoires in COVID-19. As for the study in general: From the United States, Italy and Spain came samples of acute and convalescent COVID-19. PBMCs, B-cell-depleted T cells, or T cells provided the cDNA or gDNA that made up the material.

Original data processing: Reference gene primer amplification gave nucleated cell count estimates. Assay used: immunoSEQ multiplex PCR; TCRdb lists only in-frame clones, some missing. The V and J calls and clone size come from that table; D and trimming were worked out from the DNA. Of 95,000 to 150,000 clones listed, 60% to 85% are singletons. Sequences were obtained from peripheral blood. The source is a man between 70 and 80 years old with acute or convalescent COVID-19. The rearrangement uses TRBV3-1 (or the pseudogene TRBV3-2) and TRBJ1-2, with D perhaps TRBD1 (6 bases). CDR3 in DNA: TGTGCCAGCAGATCACTGAACAGGGTCGACTATGGCTACACCTTC. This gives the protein CASRSLNRVDYGYTF.